This T cell receptor beta chain was identified in a study of blood T cell repertoires in COVID-19. In the study overall: COVID-19 samples, acute and convalescent, were from the United States, Italy and Spain. Sample material is recorded as cDNA or gDNA derived from T cells, B-cell-depleted T cells, or PBMCs.

As handled by the study authors: Reference gene primer amplification in the assay estimated nucleated cell counts. Sequenced by immunoSEQ multiplex PCR; TCRdb stores in-frame clones only, minus some. V and J calls plus clone size are reproduced from that table; the DNA served to infer D and trimming. The sample includes over 150,000 clones, approximately 83% of them seen just once. Germline V CDR1 and CDR2: SEHNR, FQNEAQ (reference sequence). The length of the CDR3 is 16 residues. With 4 bases clipped from V and 6 bases from J, the junction kept 12 bases outside the gene matches. A single count supports this clone.

The chain uses TRBV7-9 and TRBJ1-2; TRBD1 agrees at 9 bases. Input material: peripheral blood. The receptor was isolated from a woman between 40 and 50 years old with COVID-19, enrolled during active disease. CDR3 loop: CASSSDPRQGDNGYTF. The CDR3 DNA reads as TGTGCCAGCAGCTCCGACCCCCGACAGGGGGATAATGGCTACACCTTC.